The entry below describes one T cell receptor (beta chain). Its antigen is as yet unknown. The data derive from a study of T cell responses to AZD1222 COVID-19 vaccine. Overall study findings and caveats: Mostly white British, mostly female donors; authors suggested clonal diversity may be underestimated. Among AZD1222 vaccinees, only six were seropositive at baseline. Increased Spike-specific TCR breadth and depth were observed after two AZD1222 doses.

Produced via immunoSEQ multiplex PCR; TCRdb's table is partial and in-frame only. The sample comprises 150,000 to 200,000 clones, approximately 94% of which are singletons, and 9.2% rests with the top ten. Germline CDR1 SGHRS, CDR2 YFSETQ. The V segment lost 4 bases and the J segment 2 bases; nucleotides outside the gene matches: 6. The CDR3 totals 16 residues. The rearrangement joins TRBV5-1 to TRBJ2-2; 9 bases fit TRBD1. The specimen comprised peripheral blood, sampled on day 0 of AZD1222 vaccination. This TCR came from an adult in good health. This CDR3 is CASSKQGARNTGELFF. The DNA of the CDR3 is TGCGCCAGCAGCAAACAGGGGGCCCGTAACACCGGGGAGCTGTTTTTT.